Shown below are 3 T cell receptor beta chains from a single sample sequenced in a study of patients and donors after allogeneic stem cell transplantation. MiXCR was run by TCRdb on the RT-PCR reads, yielding one entry per CDR3 protein. This sample has about a million distinct CDR3 sequences, with more than 15% found just once. Sequenced sample: blood, either unsorted or a sorted T cell fraction (not recorded which). The receptors here all came from a human donor who was either an allogeneic HSCT recipient or a stem cell or donor lymphocyte infusion donor (not recorded which). It is not recorded whose cells these are; they may come from a transplant donor.

This clonotype was seen more than once but under ten times. The chain has TRBV20-1 and TRBJ1-2; D gene ambiguous. Germline lookup yields CDR1 DFQATT and CDR2 SNEGSKA (reference sequence). The CDR3 consists of 11 residues. V dropped 1 base and J dropped 7 bases, with 7 bases sitting between them. The CDR3 protein is CSARVRFGYTF. The CDR3 nucleotides are TGCAGTGCTAGAGTGCGGTTTGGCTACACCTTC.

The chain recombines TRBV5-1 with TRBJ2-7; D possibly corresponds to TRBD1 (5 bases). Trimming removed 3 bases from V and 0 bases from J, with 13 bases in between. CDR1 is SGHRS, CDR2 YFSETQ, per germline. The CDR3 extends over 15 amino acids. CDR3 protein: CASSYGAEPSYEQYF. As DNA, the CDR3 is TGCGCCAGCAGCTATGGGGCGGAGCCCTCCTACGAGCAGTACTTC. Looking up the rest from reference TRBV5-1 and TRBJ2-7 gives the full variable domain: KAGVTQTPRYLIKTRGQQVTLSCSPISGHRSVSWYQQTPGQGLQFLFEYFSETQRNKGNFPGRFSGRQFSNSRSEMNVSTLELGDSALYLCASSYGAEPSYEQYFGPGTRLTVT.

The V and J genes are TRBV20-1 and TRBJ2-1; 10 nucleotides match TRBD2. Trimming took 5 bases from V and 9 from J; bases not matched to a gene: 7. From germline, CDR1 is DFQATT and CDR2 SNEGSKA (reference sequence). CDR3 length: 13 residues. The CDR3, as DNA: TGCAGTGCTGCGTTAGCGGGAGGAATTGAGCAGTTCTTC. It yields the protein CSAALAGGIEQFF.